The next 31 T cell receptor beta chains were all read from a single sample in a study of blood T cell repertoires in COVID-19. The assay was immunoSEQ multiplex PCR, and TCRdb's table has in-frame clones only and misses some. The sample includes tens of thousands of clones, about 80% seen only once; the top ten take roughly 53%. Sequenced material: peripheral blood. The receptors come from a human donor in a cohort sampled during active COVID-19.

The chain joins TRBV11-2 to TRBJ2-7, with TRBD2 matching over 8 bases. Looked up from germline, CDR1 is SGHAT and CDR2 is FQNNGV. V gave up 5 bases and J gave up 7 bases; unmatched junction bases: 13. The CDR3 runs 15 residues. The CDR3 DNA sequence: TGTGCCAGCAGCCCCGGGGGGGCCGGTTCTAGAGAGCAGTACTTC. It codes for CASSPGGAGSREQYF.

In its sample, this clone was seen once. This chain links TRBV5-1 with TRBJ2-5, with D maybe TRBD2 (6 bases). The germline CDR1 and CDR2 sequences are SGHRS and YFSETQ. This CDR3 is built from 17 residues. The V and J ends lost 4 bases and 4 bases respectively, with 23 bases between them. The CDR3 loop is CASSLAATSIGRETQYF. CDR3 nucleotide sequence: TGCGCCAGCAGCCTGGCGGCCACTAGCATCGGTCGAGAGACCCAGTACTTC.

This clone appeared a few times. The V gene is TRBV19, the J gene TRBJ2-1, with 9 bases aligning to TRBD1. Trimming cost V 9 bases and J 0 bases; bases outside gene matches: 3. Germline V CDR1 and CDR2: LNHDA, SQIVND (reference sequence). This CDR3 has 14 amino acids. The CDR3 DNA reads TGTGCCAGCAAGACAGGGGGCTCCTACAATGAGCAGTTCTTC. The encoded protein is CASKTGGSYNEQFF.

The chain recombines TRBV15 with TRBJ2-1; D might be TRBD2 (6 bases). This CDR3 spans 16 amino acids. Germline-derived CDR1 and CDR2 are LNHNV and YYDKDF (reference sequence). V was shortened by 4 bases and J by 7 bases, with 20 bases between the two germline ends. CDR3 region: CATSTLWGDSVNEQFF. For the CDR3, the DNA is TGTGCCACCAGCACCCTATGGGGGGACTCGGTTAATGAGCAGTTCTTC. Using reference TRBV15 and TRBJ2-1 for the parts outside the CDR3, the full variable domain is DAMVIQNPRYQVTQFGKPVTLSCSQTLNHNVMYWYQQKSSQAPKLLFHYYDKDFNNEADTPDNFQSRRPNTSFCFLDIRSPGLGDTAMYLCATSTLWGDSVNEQFFGPGTRLTVL.

The CDR3 sequence: CASSLDRGGNQPQHF. In DNA, the CDR3 is TGTGCCAGCAGCTTGGACAGGGGGGGCAATCAGCCCCAGCATTTT. This chain connects TRBV7-2 to TRBJ1-5; 10 nucleotides agree with TRBD1. Germline CDR1 and CDR2: SGHTA and FQGNSA. V dropped 3 bases and J dropped 2; count of bases not matched to a gene: 1. The CDR3 is 15 residues long.

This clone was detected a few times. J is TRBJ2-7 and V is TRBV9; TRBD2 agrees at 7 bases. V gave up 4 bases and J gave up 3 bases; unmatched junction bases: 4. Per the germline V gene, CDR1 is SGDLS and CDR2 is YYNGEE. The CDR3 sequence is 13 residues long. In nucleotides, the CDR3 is TGTGCCAGCAGCAAAGGGACTAACTACGAGCAGTACTTC. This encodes CASSKGTNYEQYF.

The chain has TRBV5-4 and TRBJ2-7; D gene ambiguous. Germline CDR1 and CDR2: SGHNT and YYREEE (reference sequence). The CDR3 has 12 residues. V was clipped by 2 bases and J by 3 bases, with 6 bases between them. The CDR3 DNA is TGTGCCAGCAGCTTAGACTTCTACGAGCAGTACTTC. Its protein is CASSLDFYEQYF.

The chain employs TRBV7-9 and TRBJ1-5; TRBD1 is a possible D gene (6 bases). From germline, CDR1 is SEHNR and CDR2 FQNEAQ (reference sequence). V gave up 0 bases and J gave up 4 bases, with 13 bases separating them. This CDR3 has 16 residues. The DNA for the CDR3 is TGTGCCAGCAGCTTAGCTACAGGGATTGGGAATCAGCCCCAGCATTTT. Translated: CASSLATGIGNQPQHF.

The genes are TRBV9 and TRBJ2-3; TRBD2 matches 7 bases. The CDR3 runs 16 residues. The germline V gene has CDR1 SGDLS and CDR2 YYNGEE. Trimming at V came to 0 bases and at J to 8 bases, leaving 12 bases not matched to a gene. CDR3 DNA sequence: TGTGCCAGCAGCGTAGTCGCAAGCGGGGAGCAGGGTACGCAGTATTTT. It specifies CASSVVASGEQGTQYF.

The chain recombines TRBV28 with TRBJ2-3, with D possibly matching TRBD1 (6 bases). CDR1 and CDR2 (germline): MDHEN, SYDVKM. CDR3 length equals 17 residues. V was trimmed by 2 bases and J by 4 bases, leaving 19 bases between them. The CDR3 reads CASSLRSWYRESDTQYF. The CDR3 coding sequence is TGTGCCAGCAGTTTACGATCGTGGTACAGGGAATCAGATACGCAGTATTTT.

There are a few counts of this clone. Here the CDR3 DNA reads TGTGCCAGCAGCGCGACAGGGGCCAAGGGAGATACGCAGTATTTT. It codes for CASSATGAKGDTQYF. V is TRBV2 and J is TRBJ2-3; 8 bases map to TRBD1. Germline CDR1 is SNHLY and CDR2 is FYNNEI. With V trimmed by 6 bases and J by 5 bases, 10 bases remained unmatched. The length of the CDR3 is 15 residues.

The CDR3 sequence is CAMGTGGEQYF. The CDR3, as DNA: TGTGCCATGGGGACAGGGGGCGAGCAGTACTTC. The chain carries TRBV10-3 and TRBJ2-7; the match to TRBD1 covers 11 bases. Germline trimming cut 9 bases from V and 6 bases from J; bases unmatched to any gene: 1. The CDR3 spans 11 residues. In germline, CDR1 is ENHRY, CDR2 SYGVKD.

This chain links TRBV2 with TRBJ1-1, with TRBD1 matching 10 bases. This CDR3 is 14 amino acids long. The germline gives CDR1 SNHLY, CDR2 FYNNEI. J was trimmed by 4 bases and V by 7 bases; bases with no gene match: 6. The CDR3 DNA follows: TGTGCCAGCACTGGACAGGGGGTAGGCACTGAAGCTTTCTTT. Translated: CASTGQGVGTEAFF.

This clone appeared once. CDR3 nucleotide sequence: TGTGCCAGCAGCTTGGTCCTAGCGGGAGAGGGTCGTACGCAGTATTTT. Protein: CASSLVLAGEGRTQYF. J is TRBJ2-3 and V is TRBV5-5; 10 bases line up with TRBD2. CDR3 length equals 16 residues. In germline, CDR1 is SGHKS, CDR2 YYEKEE (reference sequence). V shed 0 bases, J shed 8 bases, and the junction held 9 bases outside the gene matches.

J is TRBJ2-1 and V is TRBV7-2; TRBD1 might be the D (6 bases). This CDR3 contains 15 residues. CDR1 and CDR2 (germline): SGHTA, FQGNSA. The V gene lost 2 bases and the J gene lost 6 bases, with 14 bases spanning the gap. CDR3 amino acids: CASSLSALQGNEQFF. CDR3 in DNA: TGTGCCAGCAGCTTATCCGCTTTACAGGGCAATGAGCAGTTCTTC.

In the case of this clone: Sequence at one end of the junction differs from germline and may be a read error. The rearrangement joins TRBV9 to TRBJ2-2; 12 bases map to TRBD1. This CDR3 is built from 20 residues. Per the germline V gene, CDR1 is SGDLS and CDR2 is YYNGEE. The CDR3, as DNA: TGTGCCAGCAGCGCCGTGGGGGGACAGGGGGCGCCGACGAATACCGGGGAGCTGTTTTTT. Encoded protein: CASSAVGGQGAPTNTGELFF. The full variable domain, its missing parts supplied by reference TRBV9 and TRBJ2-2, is DSGVTQTPKHLITATGQRVTLRCSPRSGDLSVYWYQQSLDQGLQFLIQYYNGEERAKGNILERFSAQQFPDLHSELNLSSLELGDSALYFCASSAVGGQGAPTNTGELFFGEGSRLTVL.

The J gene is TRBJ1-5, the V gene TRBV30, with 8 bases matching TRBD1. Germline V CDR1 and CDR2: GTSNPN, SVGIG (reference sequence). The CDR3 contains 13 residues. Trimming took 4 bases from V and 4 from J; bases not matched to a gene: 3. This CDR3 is CAWNRGRNQPQHF. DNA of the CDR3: TGTGCCTGGAACAGGGGGAGAAATCAGCCCCAGCATTTT.

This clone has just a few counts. CDR3 nucleotide sequence: TGTGCCAGCGGGCTTGGCGGGAGACAAGAGACCCAGTACTTC. Translated, it gives CASGLGGRQETQYF. The rearrangement links TRBV6-5 to TRBJ2-5; 7 bases are a match to TRBD2. Germline V CDR1 and CDR2: MNHEY, SVGAGI. V lost 8 bases, J lost 2 bases, and 8 bases stayed unmatched. This CDR3 contains 14 residues.

This CDR3 reads CASRGQKIYEQYF. Written as DNA, the CDR3 is TGTGCCAGCAGGGGACAGAAAATCTACGAGCAGTACTTC. The chain carries TRBV5-6 and TRBJ2-7, with 7 nucleotides matching TRBD1. The V gene's germline CDR1 is SGHDT and CDR2 YYEEEE. This CDR3 comprises 13 residues. Trimming removed 5 bases from V and 3 bases from J; junction bases left unmatched: 5.

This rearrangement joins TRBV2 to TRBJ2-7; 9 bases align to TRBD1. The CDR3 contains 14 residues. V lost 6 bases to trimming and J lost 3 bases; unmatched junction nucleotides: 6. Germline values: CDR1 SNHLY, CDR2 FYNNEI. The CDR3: CASSSGTGFYEQYF. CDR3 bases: TGTGCCAGCAGCTCCGGGACAGGGTTCTACGAGCAGTACTTC.

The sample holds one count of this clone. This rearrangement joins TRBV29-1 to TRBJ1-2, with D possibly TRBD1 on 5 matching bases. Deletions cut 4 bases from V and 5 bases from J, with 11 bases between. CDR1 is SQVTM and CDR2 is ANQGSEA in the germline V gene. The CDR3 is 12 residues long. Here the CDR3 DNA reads TGCAGCGTTGCGTCAGGGAATTATGGCTACACCTTC. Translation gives CSVASGNYGYTF.

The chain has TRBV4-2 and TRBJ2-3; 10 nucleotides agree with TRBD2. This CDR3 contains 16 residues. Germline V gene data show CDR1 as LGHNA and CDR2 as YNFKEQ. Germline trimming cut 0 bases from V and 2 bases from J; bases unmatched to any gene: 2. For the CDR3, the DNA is TGTGCCAGCAGCCAAGATGGACTAGCGGTCACAGATACGCAGTATTTT. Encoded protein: CASSQDGLAVTDTQYF.

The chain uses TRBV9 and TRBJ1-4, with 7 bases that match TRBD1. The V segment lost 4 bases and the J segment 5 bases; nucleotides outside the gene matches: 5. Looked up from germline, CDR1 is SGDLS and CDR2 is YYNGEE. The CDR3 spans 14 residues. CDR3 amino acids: CASSPGQQNEKLFF. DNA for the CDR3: TGTGCCAGCAGCCCGGGACAGCAGAATGAAAAACTGTTTTTT.

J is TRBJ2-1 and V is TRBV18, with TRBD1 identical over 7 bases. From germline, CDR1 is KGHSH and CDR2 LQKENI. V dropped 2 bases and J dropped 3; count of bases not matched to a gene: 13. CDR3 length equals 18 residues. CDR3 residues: CASSPREWTGAFYNEQFF. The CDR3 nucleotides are TGTGCCAGCTCACCAAGGGAATGGACAGGAGCCTTCTACAATGAGCAGTTCTTC.

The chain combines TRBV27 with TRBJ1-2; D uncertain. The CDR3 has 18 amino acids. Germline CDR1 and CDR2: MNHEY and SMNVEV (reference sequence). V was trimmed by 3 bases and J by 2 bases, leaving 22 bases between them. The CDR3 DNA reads TGTGCCAGCAGTTTGGGAGACGCGACAAGAGCCGTAAACTATGGCTACACCTTC. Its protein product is CASSLGDATRAVNYGYTF.

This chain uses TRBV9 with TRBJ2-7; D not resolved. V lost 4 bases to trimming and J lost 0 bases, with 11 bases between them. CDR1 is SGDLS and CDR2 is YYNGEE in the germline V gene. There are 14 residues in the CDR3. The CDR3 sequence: CASSPRPFSYEQYF. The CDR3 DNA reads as TGTGCCAGCAGCCCCCGTCCGTTCTCCTACGAGCAGTACTTC.

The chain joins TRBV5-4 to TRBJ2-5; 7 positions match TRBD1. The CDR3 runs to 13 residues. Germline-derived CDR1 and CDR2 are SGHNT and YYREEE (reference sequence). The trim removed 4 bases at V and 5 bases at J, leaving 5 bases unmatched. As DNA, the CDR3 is TGTGCCAGCAGCCACGGGACAGTTGAGACCCAGTACTTC. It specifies CASSHGTVETQYF.

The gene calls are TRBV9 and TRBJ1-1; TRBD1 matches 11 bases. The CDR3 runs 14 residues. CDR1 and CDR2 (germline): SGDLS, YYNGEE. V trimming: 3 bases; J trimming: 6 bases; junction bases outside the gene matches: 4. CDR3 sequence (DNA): TGTGCCAGCAGCGGACCGGGACAGGGGGCTGAAGCTTTCTTT. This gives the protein CASSGPGQGAEAFF. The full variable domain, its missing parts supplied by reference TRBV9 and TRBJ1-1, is DSGVTQTPKHLITATGQRVTLRCSPRSGDLSVYWYQQSLDQGLQFLIQYYNGEERAKGNILERFSAQQFPDLHSELNLSSLELGDSALYFCASSGPGQGAEAFFGQGTRLTVV.

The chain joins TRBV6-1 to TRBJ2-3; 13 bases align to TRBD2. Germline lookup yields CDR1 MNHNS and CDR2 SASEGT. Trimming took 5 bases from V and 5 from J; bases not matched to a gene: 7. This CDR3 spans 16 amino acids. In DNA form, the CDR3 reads TGTGCCAGCAGTAAAGGACTAGCGGGAGATATAGATACGCAGTATTTT. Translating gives CASSKGLAGDIDTQYF.

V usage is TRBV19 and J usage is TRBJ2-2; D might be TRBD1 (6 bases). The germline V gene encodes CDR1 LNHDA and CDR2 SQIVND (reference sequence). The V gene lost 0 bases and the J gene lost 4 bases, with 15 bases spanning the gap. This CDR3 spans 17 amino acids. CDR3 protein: CASSIDVGAAGTGELFF. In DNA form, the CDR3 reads TGTGCCAGTAGTATAGATGTGGGGGCCGCTGGCACCGGGGAGCTGTTTTTT.

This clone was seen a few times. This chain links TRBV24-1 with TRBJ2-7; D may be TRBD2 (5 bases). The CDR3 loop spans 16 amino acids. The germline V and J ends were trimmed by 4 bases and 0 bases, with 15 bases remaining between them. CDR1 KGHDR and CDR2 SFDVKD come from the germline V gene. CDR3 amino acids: CATSDPGRENSYEQYF. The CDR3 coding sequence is TGTGCCACCAGTGACCCTGGACGGGAAAACTCCTACGAGCAGTACTTC.